This T cell receptor beta chain was sequenced in a study of CD8+CD57+ T cells in acquired aplastic anemia. V dropped 4 bases and J dropped 3; count of bases not matched to a gene: 4. Looked up from germline, CDR1 is SEHNR and CDR2 is FQNEAQ (reference sequence). This CDR3 comprises 14 residues. Whole-study results and caveats: Significant differences in CD8+ Simpson's diversity were not observed between patients and controls. Patients had approximately 29 CD8+ CDR3 sequences in common with controls (the shared set).

Genomic DNA, the template, was used for profiling of the TCR beta VDJ and CDR3. TCRdb processed the reads anew with MiXCR; each CDR3 protein has one entry. This table has 150,000 to 200,000 distinct CDR3 sequences, roughly 48% appearing once. Patients sequenced had flow cytometry evidence of CD8+CD57+ cell expansion. Severe acquired aplastic anemia affected all patients. Details on this clonotype: Its antigen is not identified.

The sample consisted of sorted CD4+, CD8+, or CD8+CD57+ T cells (not recorded which) from PBMCs. The chain is built from TRBV7-9 and TRBJ2-7; 9 nucleotides match TRBD1. The receptor was isolated from a human donor with aplastic anemia. The CDR3: CASSWTGEYYEQYF. CDR3 in DNA: TGTGCCAGCAGCTGGACAGGGGAATACTACGAGCAGTACTTC.